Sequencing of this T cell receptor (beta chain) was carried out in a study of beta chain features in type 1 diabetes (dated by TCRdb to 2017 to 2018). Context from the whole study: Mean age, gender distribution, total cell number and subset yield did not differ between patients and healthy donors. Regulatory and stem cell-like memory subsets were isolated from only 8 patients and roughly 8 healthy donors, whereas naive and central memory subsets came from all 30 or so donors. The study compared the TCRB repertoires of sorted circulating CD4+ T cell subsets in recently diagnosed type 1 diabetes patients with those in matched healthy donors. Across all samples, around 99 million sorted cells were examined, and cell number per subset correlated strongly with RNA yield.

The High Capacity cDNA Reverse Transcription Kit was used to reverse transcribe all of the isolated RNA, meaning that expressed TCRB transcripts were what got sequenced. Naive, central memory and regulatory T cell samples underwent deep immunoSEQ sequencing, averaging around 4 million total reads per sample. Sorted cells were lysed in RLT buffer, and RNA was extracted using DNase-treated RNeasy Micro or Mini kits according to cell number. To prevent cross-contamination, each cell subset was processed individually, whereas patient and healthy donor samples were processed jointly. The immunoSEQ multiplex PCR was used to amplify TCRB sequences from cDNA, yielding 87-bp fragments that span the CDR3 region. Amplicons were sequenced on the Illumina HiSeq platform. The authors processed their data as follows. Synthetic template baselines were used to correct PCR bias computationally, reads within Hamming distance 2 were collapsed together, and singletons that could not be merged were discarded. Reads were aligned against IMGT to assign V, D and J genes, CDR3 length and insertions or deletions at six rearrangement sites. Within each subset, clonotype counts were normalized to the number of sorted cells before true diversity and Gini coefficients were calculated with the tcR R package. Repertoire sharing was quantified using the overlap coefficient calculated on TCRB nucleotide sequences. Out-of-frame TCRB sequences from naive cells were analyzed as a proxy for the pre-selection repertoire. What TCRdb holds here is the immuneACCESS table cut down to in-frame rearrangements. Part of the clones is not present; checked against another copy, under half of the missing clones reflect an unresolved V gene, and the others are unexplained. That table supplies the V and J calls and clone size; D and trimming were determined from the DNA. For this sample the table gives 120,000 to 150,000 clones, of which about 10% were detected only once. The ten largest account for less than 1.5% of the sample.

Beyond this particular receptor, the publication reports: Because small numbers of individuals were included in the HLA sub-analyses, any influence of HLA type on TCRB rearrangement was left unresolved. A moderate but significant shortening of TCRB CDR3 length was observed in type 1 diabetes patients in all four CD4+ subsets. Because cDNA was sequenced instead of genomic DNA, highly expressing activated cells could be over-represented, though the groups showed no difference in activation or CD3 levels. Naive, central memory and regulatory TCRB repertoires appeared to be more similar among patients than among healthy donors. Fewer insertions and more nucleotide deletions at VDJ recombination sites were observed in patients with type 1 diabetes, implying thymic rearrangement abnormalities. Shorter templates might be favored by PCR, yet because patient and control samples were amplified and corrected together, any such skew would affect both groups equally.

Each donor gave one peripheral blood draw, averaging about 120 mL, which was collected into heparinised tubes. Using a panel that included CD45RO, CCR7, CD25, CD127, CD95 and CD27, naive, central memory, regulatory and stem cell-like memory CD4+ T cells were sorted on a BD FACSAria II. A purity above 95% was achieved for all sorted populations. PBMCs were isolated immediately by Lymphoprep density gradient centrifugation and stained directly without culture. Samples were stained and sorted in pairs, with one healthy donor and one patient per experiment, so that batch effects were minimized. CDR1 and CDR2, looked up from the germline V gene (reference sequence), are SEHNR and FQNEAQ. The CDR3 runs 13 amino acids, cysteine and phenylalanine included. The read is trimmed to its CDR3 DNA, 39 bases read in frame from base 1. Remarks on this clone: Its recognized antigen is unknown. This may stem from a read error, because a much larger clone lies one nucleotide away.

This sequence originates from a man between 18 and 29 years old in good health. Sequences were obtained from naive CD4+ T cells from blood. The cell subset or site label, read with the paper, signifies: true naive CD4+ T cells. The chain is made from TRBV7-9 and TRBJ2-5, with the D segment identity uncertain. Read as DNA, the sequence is TGTGGCAGCAGCTTAGTGCAGGTTGAGACCCAGTACTTC. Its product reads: CGSSLVQVETQYF.